This T cell receptor beta chain was found in a study of cytomegalovirus exposure and HLA in healthy donors (dated by TCRdb to about 2017). About the study as a whole: According to an earlier analysis of several hundred of the donors, about 179 million T cells yielded 90 million to 130 million unique TCR beta sequences and 276 Gb of sequence data. An earlier analysis of several hundred of the donors applied high-throughput TCR beta sequencing to assess whether each TCR beta V gene segment acted as functional or pseudogenic. A later analysis re-analyzed previously published TCR beta repertoires from 600 to 850 donors and added high-resolution HLA genotyping to study TCR occurrence patterns. Donor age, sex, ethnicity and CMV serostatus were compiled alongside the repertoire data. The study was designed to test whether signatures of past pathogen exposure could be identified by cataloging public T cell receptors. Typing coverage varied by locus: about 620-630 donors for A, B, C, DRB1 and DQB1; 500 to 550 for DQA1; 600 to 610 for DPA1; under 490 for DPB1. Roughly 300 gigabases of sequencing data and approximately 84 million unique TCR sequences were included in an early release covering 500 to 750 HLA-typed donors. On average, about 200,000 unique TCR beta nucleotide sequences were sequenced per donor among fewer than 500 genotyped donors of the cohort, with roughly 20% of those sequences being non-productive. The study used immunosequencing to profile the T cell repertoires of approximately 690 subjects and linked those repertoires to cytomegalovirus serostatus. To predict cytomegalovirus infection status, the study brought together high-throughput TCR immunosequencing, statistical association of individual TCRs with disease status, and machine learning. Genome-wide SNP genotypes for about 60% of the roughly 670 donors were used in a later genetic analysis, which treated that subset as a discovery cohort. Both class I and class II loci were covered by HLA typing, at four-digit resolution. In addition to the first cohort of 666 subjects, a separate validation cohort of 130 or so different subjects was used. Five DR-DQ haplotypes were treated as single units for association and clustering because of strong linkage in the cohort. Of the roughly 400 genotyped donors, 80% to 90% were placed in the genetic ancestry cluster associated with self-reported Caucasian donors. All discovery cohort repertoires had been generated on a single sequencing platform. Rather than drawing on any new phenotypic data, the later analysis identified candidate immune exposures from TCR beta sequences and the way those sequences occurred across donors.

Turning to this clone: Its antigen remains unidentified. The sample holds no much larger clone one base away, and base qualities are not on file.

The CDR3 has 15 amino acids, counting the end cysteine and phenylalanine. Of all the DNA, just the CDR3 is kept, 45 bases in frame from base 1. V is pruned by 5 bases and J by 1 base, leaving 7 bases of the junction without a gene match. CDR1 MDHEN and CDR2 SYDVKM are derived from the germline V gene. General findings and caveats noted by the study authors: Immune exposure information for the cohort was limited to CMV serostatus. Some IMGT-functional V segments, including TRBV6-2 and TRBV6-3, could not be told apart with the 87-base-pair reads, so those segments were excluded. Across donors, most TCR sequences were observed very rarely, whereas some public TCRs were present in many individuals. According to the authors, the approach could potentially be generalized to other disease states and immunological phenotypes. Specific HLA alleles were associated with about 17,000 TCR beta sequences at a false discovery rate of 0.05 in a later analysis. A cluster of highly shared sequence variants was judged likely to represent a technical artifact of the sequencing pipeline. In a later genetic analysis, a missense DCLRE1C variant was associated with V-gene and J-gene trimming of TCR beta chains, and the association was replicated in an independent cohort. In a later analysis, TCR association rates were found to vary across HLA loci, with the most associated TCRs seen for DRB1 alleles and the fewest for HLA-C alleles. Several of the top co-occurrence clusters appeared to be linked to parvovirus B19, influenza, CMV and Epstein-Barr virus, according to a later analysis. Most CMV-associated TCR beta chains appeared to be HLA-restricted in a later analysis, and the HLA associations seemed to be driven largely by CMV exposure. In a later genetic analysis, fewer N-insertions in productive TCRs were reported among donors in an Asian-associated ancestry cluster than the approximately 670-donor mean. In a later analysis, HLA-associated TCR beta chains showed more clonal expansion and lower generation probabilities than non-associated chains that were equally common. A further reported finding was that TCR beta sequences accurately predicted the HLA-A and HLA-B alleles for most subjects in the first cohort. The classifier was reported to diagnose cytomegalovirus status with high specificity and sensitivity in both the original cohort and the validation cohort. Presence/absence analyses assumed roughly uniform sequencing depth across donors, an assumption that may not hold. In this cohort, only TCR beta chains were sequenced, and detectable features were limited by the absence of alpha or paired-chain data. In vitro tests confirmed that three of the cytomegalovirus-associated TCR beta chains recognize cytomegalovirus antigens. In an earlier analysis of about 540 of the donors, most TCR beta V segments were observed in productive rearrangements about 90% or about 30% of the time, broadly matching IMGT annotations. Linkage disequilibrium might explain the correlated functional status among segregating V segments, but an unknown experimental factor could not be excluded. The study gave a list of 150 to 200 TCR beta chains associated with cytomegalovirus. HLA typing was unavailable for some donors at each locus, so association tests used only the typed subset. When HLA alleles, especially DR and DQ, strongly co-occurred, TCR associations were difficult to assign to individual alleles. Because counts were too low, approximately 18 rarely observed V segments, including chromosome 9 orphons, were excluded from the earlier analysis of some 540 of the donors.

The cohort comprised some 730 healthy bone marrow donors. Cohort members were all nominally healthy when sampled, although unrecorded immune exposures were likely present. The donor was CMV seronegative and belonged to the group of over 300 seronegative cohort members. A peripheral blood sample was provided by each donor, and peripheral blood mononuclear cells were used for TCR beta sequencing. The Qiagen DNeasy Blood Extraction Kit was used to extract genomic DNA from the blood cell samples. The library was produced with the immunoSEQ multiplex PCR assay. For the multiplex PCR, a mixture combining 60 forward primers for TCR Vbeta segments and 13 reverse primers for TCR Jbeta segments was used. The CDR3 region of rearranged TCR beta genes was amplified from genomic DNA by a multiplex PCR assay. The Illumina HiSeq System was used to sequence the amplified TCR beta libraries as 87-base-pair reads. Turning to the authors' computational methods: A later analysis tallied tens of millions of unique TCR beta chains across the 600 to 700 repertoires, and 10 million to 11 million of those chains were shared by two or more donors. Raw reads were error-corrected and collapsed into unique sequences by a nearest-neighbor algorithm in which closely related sequences were merged to remove PCR and sequencing errors. CDR3 sequences were aligned to IMGT reference sequences to assign V, D and J gene segments. For a sequence to be retained, at least a six-nucleotide match to both a V gene segment and a J gene segment was required. Rearrangements were called productive when the CDR3 lacked stop codons and stayed in frame with V and J; all others were non-productive. Following IMGT convention, CDR3 was defined as the stretch from the second conserved V-encoded cysteine up to the conserved J-encoded phenylalanine. In an earlier analysis of roughly 610 of the donors, sequences lacking an unambiguous match to a single V gene segment were excluded. An earlier analysis of approximately 590 of the donors classified V segments as functional when productive rearrangements were above 56.7% and as segregating when the standard deviation between donors was above 5%. A statistical classification framework was built for diagnosing cytomegalovirus status from the catalog of TCR beta chain sequences. In a later analysis, V and J genes were assigned by comparing TCR nucleotide sequences against IMGT/GENE-DB human TR gene sequences. The TCRdist pipeline was used in a later analysis to assign CDR3 sequences and most-parsimonious VDJ recombination scenarios. In a later analysis, every TCR beta chain was defined by the combination of its CDR3 amino acid sequence and its V-gene family, and reads without a unique V-gene family were dropped. A later analysis removed 592 highly shared, low-generation-probability nucleotide sequences to deal with suspected cross-contamination and a sequencing artifact. A later analysis calculated a clonal expansion index for each public chain from normalized within-repertoire ranks of inferred template counts. A later analysis computed generation probabilities with a VDJ recombination model fitted to out-of-frame rearrangements, and checked the results against IGoR. Hypergeometric tests were used in a later analysis to score TCR-TCR, TCR-HLA and TCR-CMV co-occurrence, with a repertoire-size bias correction applied to the TCR pairs. A later analysis estimated false discovery rates by permuting HLA or CMV assignments 20 times. A later analysis grouped co-occurring TCRs with DBSCAN, adding TCRdist sequence similarity when clustering within HLA-allele-positive subsets. For co-occurrence clustering, repertoires with fewer than 30,000 or more than 120,000 public chains were excluded, along with roughly five repertoires with anomalous nucleotide sharing. This is the immuneACCESS table as TCRdb keeps it, with only in-frame sequences that have V and J called. A part of the clones is gone; compared with another copy, unresolved V genes explain less than half, and the rest is unexplained. The V and J calls and clone size were taken over from that table, and D and trimming were inferred from the DNA. Recorded for this sample are about 150,000 clones; approximately 76% of them occurred a single time. The ten largest clones take up 1.8% of the sample.

The TCR comes from a man between 35 and 55 years old in good health and CMV-seronegative. The sequencing sample was made of PBMCs. Recombination joined TRBV28 with TRBJ1-2, with TRBD1 matching 7 junction bases. This receptor carries the CDR3 CASSGEGGNNYGYTF. The nucleotide sequence is given as TGTGCCAGCAGTGGGGAAGGGGGCAATAACTATGGCTACACCTTC.